This T cell receptor beta chain was identified in a study of glioma-infiltrating T cells. The study, taken as a whole, reports: Tissue-blood divergence was below expectation in non-neoplastic patients, above in gliomas. Very few CDR3 sequences were shared between tissue and blood.

There are many counts of this clonotype. The antigen is not known. The CDR3 extends over 13 amino acids. Germline lookup yields CDR1 MNHEY and CDR2 SMNVEV (reference sequence). The V end lost 4 bases, the J end lost 2 bases, and 6 bases lay between the germline ends. The iRepertoire nested amplicon-rescue multiplex PCR amplified TCR alpha and beta CDR3s from RNA. TCRdb analysed the multiplex PCR reads with MiXCR anew, one entry per CDR3 protein. The sample comprises under 200,000 distinct CDR3 sequences, 32% of which are singletons, and roughly 21% rests with the top ten. This chain connects TRBV27 to TRBJ1-3, with D hard to call. This TCR derives from a human donor with low-grade glioma or glioblastoma, undergoing nonglioma brain surgery, or in good health (not recorded which). What was sequenced was glioma tissue, nonneoplastic brain tissue, or PBMCs (not recorded which). The CDR3 loop reads CASSYSTGNTIYF. In DNA form, the CDR3 reads TGTGCCAGCAGTTACTCAACTGGAAACACCATATATTTT.